This T cell receptor (beta chain) was retrieved from a study of blood T cell repertoires in COVID-19. Study-wide background: Sample material is recorded as cDNA or gDNA derived from T cells, B-cell-depleted T cells, or PBMCs.

In the authors' workflow: Amplifying reference gene primers gave estimates of nucleated cell counts. Sequenced by immunoSEQ multiplex PCR; TCRdb stores in-frame clones only, minus some. V, J and clone size are those of that table, while D and trimming were read from the DNA. Here the sample spans 140,000 or so clones, 84% being singletons. The age range of participants was about 18 to 95 years, with residence in 20 to 25 US areas. Each participant's cohort was designated according to participant-reported clinical history. This CDR3 comprises 16 residues. Germline V CDR1 and CDR2: MNHEY, SMNVEV (reference sequence). After removal of 4 bases from V and 2 bases from J, the junction contained 8 bases not matched to a gene.

V and J are TRBV27 and TRBJ1-5, with 7 bases that match TRBD1. The sequence came from a woman aged 18 to 35 who had been exposed to COVID-19. Sequenced: PBMCs or T cells enriched from blood (not recorded which). CDR3 loop: CASSSTNRGGNQPQHF. The CDR3 nucleotides are TGTGCCAGCAGTTCGACCAACAGGGGAGGCAATCAGCCCCAGCATTTT.